This T cell receptor beta chain is from a study of early T cells in non-severe SARS-CoV-2 infection. Study context: The authors sequenced bulk RNA from unsorted whole blood, leaving chains unpaired.

Each single cDNA molecule received a unique molecular identifier. One entry per CDR3 protein results from TCRdb running MiXCR on the 5' RACE reads. The sample holds around 89,000 distinct CDR3 sequences, 14% to 15% seen once. Germline-derived CDR1 and CDR2 are SNHLY and FYNNEI. V gave up 9 bases and J gave up 4 bases, with 15 bases separating them. CDR3 length: 13 residues. This clonotype appeared many times. The sequenced sample consisted of whole blood. The chain uses TRBV2 and TRBJ1-1; D not certain. The clonotype comes from an adult who was a healthcare worker with PCR-confirmed SARS-CoV-2 infection or an uninfected control (not recorded which). This CDR3 is CASTGEYGTEAFF. CDR3 DNA sequence: TGTGCCAGTACCGGTGAGTATGGCACTGAAGCTTTCTTT.